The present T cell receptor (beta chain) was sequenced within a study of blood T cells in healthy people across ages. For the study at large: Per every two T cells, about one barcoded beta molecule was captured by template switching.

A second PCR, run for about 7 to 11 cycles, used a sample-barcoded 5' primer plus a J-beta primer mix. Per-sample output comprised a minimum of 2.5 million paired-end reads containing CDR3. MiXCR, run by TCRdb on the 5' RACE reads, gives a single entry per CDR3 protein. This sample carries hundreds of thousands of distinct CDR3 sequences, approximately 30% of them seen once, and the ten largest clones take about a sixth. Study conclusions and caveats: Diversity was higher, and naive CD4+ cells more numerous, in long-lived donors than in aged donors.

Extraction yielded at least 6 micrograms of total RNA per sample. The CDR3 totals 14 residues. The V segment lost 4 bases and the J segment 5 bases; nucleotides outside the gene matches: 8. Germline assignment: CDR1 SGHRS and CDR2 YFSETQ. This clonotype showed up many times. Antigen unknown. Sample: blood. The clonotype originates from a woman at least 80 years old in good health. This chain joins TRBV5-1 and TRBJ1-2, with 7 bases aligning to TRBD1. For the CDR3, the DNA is TGCGCCAGCAGCGGCGGGACAGCTATTTATGGCTACACCTTC. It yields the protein CASSGGTAIYGYTF.